The 17 T cell receptor beta chains listed next were all sequenced from one sample in a study of blood T cell repertoires in COVID-19 (TCRdb year 2020). The library was obtained by the immunoSEQ multiplex PCR assay. In TCRdb, the immuneACCESS table is reduced to in-frame sequences with V and J assigned. These tables do not hold every clone; where another copy was compared, an unresolved V gene accounts for under half, and the others remain unexplained. This sample has approximately 73,000 clones in its table, and 86% of those were observed once. The top ten clonotypes cover roughly 2% of the sample. The source material was peripheral blood. The receptors stem from a woman aged 60-70 years with acute or convalescent COVID-19.

CDR3 protein: CASSPDRAYEQYF. The DNA for the CDR3 is TGTGCCAGCAGCCCGGACAGGGCCTACGAGCAGTACTTC. The chain is built from TRBV5-4 and TRBJ2-7; 8 nucleotides line up with TRBD1. Germline trimming cut 4 bases from V and 2 bases from J; bases unmatched to any gene: 2. CDR3 length: 13 amino acids. Germline CDR1 is SGHNT and CDR2 is YYREEE (reference sequence).

The chain recombines TRBV7-2 with TRBJ2-1, with 10 bases identical to TRBD2. CDR1 is SGHTA and CDR2 is FQGNSA in the germline V gene. V was clipped by 5 bases and J by 3 bases; unmatched bases: 7. The CDR3 sequence is 16 residues long. The CDR3, as DNA: TGTGCCAGCAGCCGGACTAGCGGAGAAAACTACAATGAGCAGTTCTTC. This sequence encodes CASSRTSGENYNEQFF.

This sequence joins TRBV7-9 and TRBJ1-4; 7 bases are a match to TRBD1. J gave up 4 bases and V 4 bases, and 3 bases lay outside the gene matches. The CDR3 consists of 14 residues. Germline lookup yields CDR1 SEHNR and CDR2 FQNEAQ (reference sequence). DNA of the CDR3: TGTGCCAGCAGCTCGACAGGGTTTAATGAAAAACTGTTTTTT. Translating it yields CASSSTGFNEKLFF.

This rearrangement joins TRBV24-1 to TRBJ2-2; D is ambiguous. Germline V CDR1 and CDR2: KGHDR, SFDVKD. The V gene lost 5 bases and the J gene lost 1 base, with 7 bases spanning the gap. CDR3 size: 14 residues. The DNA for the CDR3 is TGTGCCACCAGTGTTTCAGAGAACACCGGGGAGCTGTTTTTT. Translated: CATSVSENTGELFF.

The chain employs TRBV12-2 and TRBJ1-5. TRBV12-2 is a known pseudogene. The CDR3 has 17 residues. The CDR3 spells CASRPGGSAYSNQPQHF. The CDR3 region has the DNA TGTGCAAGTCGCCCGGGGGGCTCAGCATATAGCAATCAGCCCCAGCATTTT.

The chain is built from TRBV12-3 or TRBV12-4 and TRBJ1-2; TRBD1 agrees at 7 bases. The V and J ends lost 7 bases and 8 bases, in that order; junction bases with no gene match: 7. CDR3 size: 12 residues. The CDR3 region is CASTRGAGGYTF. CDR3 nucleotides: TGTGCCAGCACCAGGGGGGCTGGGGGCTACACCTTC.

J is TRBJ2-7 and V is TRBV19; tentative D call: TRBD1 (6 bases). Germline values: CDR1 LNHDA, CDR2 SQIVND (reference sequence). The V and J ends lost 6 bases and 0 bases respectively, with 15 bases between them. This CDR3 has 15 amino acids. The CDR3 DNA follows: TGTGCCAGTAGATTCACAGGGTTGAGCTCCTACGAGCAGTACTTC. Its protein product is CASRFTGLSSYEQYF.

This chain links TRBV5-1 with TRBJ2-2; 7 positions match TRBD1. The CDR3 consists of 14 residues. Germline V CDR1 and CDR2: SGHRS, YFSETQ. The ends lost 4 bases at V and 4 bases at J; junction bases unmatched: 4. CDR3 protein: CASSPDRATGELFF. The CDR3 bases are TGCGCCAGCAGCCCAGACAGGGCCACCGGGGAGCTGTTTTTT.

V usage is TRBV7-9 and J usage is TRBJ1-4; D might be TRBD1 (5 bases). The CDR3 is 15 amino acids. Germline V lookup: CDR1 SEHNR, CDR2 FQNEAQ (reference sequence). V shed 1 base and J shed 5 bases, with 11 bases lying between them. In DNA, the CDR3 is TGTGCCAGCAGCTTAGAGGTTGGGGGGAATGAAAAACTGTTTTTT. Its translation is CASSLEVGGNEKLFF.

The chain recombines TRBV19 with TRBJ2-2; 8 bases line up with TRBD1. Unmatched junction bases numbered 5, after V lost 5 bases and J lost 6 bases. The CDR3 totals 14 residues. In germline, CDR1 is LNHDA, CDR2 SQIVND (reference sequence). The DNA of the CDR3 is TGTGCCAGTAGTCGGACAGGGAGCTCCGGGGAGCTGTTTTTT. It translates to CASSRTGSSGELFF. The variable domain in full, completed from reference TRBV19 and TRBJ2-2, reads DGGITQSPKYLFRKEGQNVTLSCEQNLNHDAMYWYRQDPGQGLRLIYYSQIVNDFQKGDIAEGYSVSREKKESFPLTVTSAQKNPTAFYLCASSRTGSSGELFFGEGSRLTVL.

This sequence joins TRBV5-1 and TRBJ2-5, with 12 bases aligning to TRBD1. Germline trimming cut 3 bases from V and 5 bases from J; bases unmatched to any gene: 5. The CDR3 runs 15 residues. CDR1 and CDR2 (germline): SGHRS, YFSETQ. CDR3 loop: CASSWGQGARETQYF. In DNA form, the CDR3 reads TGCGCCAGCAGCTGGGGACAGGGGGCGAGGGAGACCCAGTACTTC.

The V call is TRBV29-1, the J call TRBJ2-1; TRBD1 aligns across 8 bases. Germline V gives CDR1 SQVTM, CDR2 ANQGSEA. CDR3 length equals 14 residues. The junction had 4 bases not matched to a gene; V was cut back by 4 bases and J by 2 bases. In nucleotides, the CDR3 is TGCAGCGTTGTTGACAGGGGTACCTACAATGAGCAGTTCTTC. Protein: CSVVDRGTYNEQFF.

The chain joins TRBV7-8 to TRBJ2-5; 8 bases map to TRBD1. With 4 bases clipped from V and 4 bases from J, the junction kept 5 bases outside the gene matches. The germline CDR1 and CDR2 sequences are SGHVS and FQNEAQ. The CDR3 length is 14 residues. The DNA for the CDR3 is TGTGCCAGCAGCTCCCAGGGGGCGGCAGAGACCCAGTACTTC. Encoded protein: CASSSQGAAETQYF. The full variable domain, completed using reference TRBV7-8 and TRBJ2-5, is GAGVSQSPRYKVAKRGQDVALRCDPISGHVSLFWYQQALGQGPEFLTYFQNEAQLDKSGLPSDRFFAERPEGSVSTLKIQRTQQEDSAVYLCASSSQGAAETQYFGPGTRLLVL.

Points on this clone: This CDR3 is also generated by other DNA sequences in the sample. This chain connects TRBV10-3 to TRBJ1-5; D unresolved. Germline V gene data show CDR1 as ENHRY and CDR2 as SYGVKD. V was trimmed by 6 bases and J by 4 bases, leaving 10 bases between them. The CDR3 is made up of 13 amino acids. CDR3 coding DNA: TGTGCCATCAGCCGGGAGGGAAATCAGCCCCAGCATTTT. Translated, it gives CAISREGNQPQHF.

The chain couples TRBV5-1 to TRBJ1-6, with a weak D call TRBD1 (5 bases). Trimming shortened V by 10 bases and J by 9 bases, and 17 bases separated the two germline ends. Germline CDR1 is SGHRS and CDR2 is YFSETQ. This CDR3 spans 13 amino acids. The chain's CDR3 is CASRGAVISPLHF. CDR3 DNA sequence: TGCGCCTCCCGTGGGGCAGTTATTTCACCCCTCCACTTT.

This chain links TRBV5-1 with TRBJ1-2; the match to TRBD1 covers 8 bases. The CDR3 is 14 amino acids. Germline V CDR1 and CDR2: SGHRS, YFSETQ. V was pared by 4 bases and J by 7 bases, with 9 bases of the junction left unmatched. CDR3 region: CASSPGQGFGGYTF. DNA for the CDR3: TGCGCCAGCAGCCCTGGACAGGGTTTCGGTGGCTACACCTTC.

This clone was detected once. V usage is TRBV30 and J usage is TRBJ2-5, with 8 bases identical to TRBD1. This CDR3 comprises 14 residues. The germline V gene has CDR1 GTSNPN and CDR2 SVGIG (reference sequence). J gave up 5 bases and V 2 bases, and 7 bases lay outside the gene matches. CDR3 residues: CAWSPQGVRETQYF. Written as DNA, the CDR3 is TGTGCCTGGAGTCCACAGGGGGTTCGGGAGACCCAGTACTTC.